This is a list of T cell receptor beta chains from one sample in a study of identical twins. TCRdb reprocessed the 5' RACE reads with MiXCR, giving one entry per CDR3 protein. The data contain about 790,000 distinct CDR3 sequences, over 15% of them seen just once; the ten biggest clones take up about an eighth. These data were likewise used in another study, on T cells expressing NK-cell markers.

Sequenced input: PBMCs. These receptors were obtained from a woman between 18 and 29 years old in good health. Each CDR3 is given with its conserved first and last residue.

len | j_gene | v_gene | CDR3aa
13 | TRBJ2-1 | TRBV5-1 | CASSLAGRVEQFF
14 | TRBJ1-2 | TRBV3-1 | CASSLQGVDYGYTF
15 | TRBJ2-7 | TRBV7-9 | CASSSSTRVGDEQYF
16 | TRBJ2-2 | TRBV5-1 | CASSDLGGSNTGELFF
17 | TRBJ2-2 | TRBV7-2 | CASSLFAGSRYTGELFF
15 | TRBJ1-3 | TRBV12-3/TRBV12-4 | CASSLAGLGGNTIYF
13 | TRBJ2-3 | TRBV20-1 | CSAGGANTDTQYF
13 | TRBJ1-2 | TRBV12-3/TRBV12-4 | CASTRGGYYGYTF
14 | TRBJ2-7 | TRBV20-1 | CSAPKGPFSSEQYF
10 | TRBJ1-3 | TRBV12-3/TRBV12-4 | CASSLNTIYF
16 | TRBJ1-5 | TRBV4-1 | CASSPNTGTGYQPQHF
14 | TRBJ1-2 | TRBV5-8 | CASSSGRTTDGYTF
15 | TRBJ2-5 | TRBV10-3 | CAISESGGGHKTQYF
14 | TRBJ2-5 | TRBV7-9 | CASSRGTGSETQYF
16 | TRBJ1-2 | TRBV10-3 | CAISESKGAPHYGYTF
15 | TRBJ1-5 | TRBV5-1 | CASSSGTEANQPQHF
15 | TRBJ2-1 | TRBV20-1 | CSALPTSGRYNEQFF
13 | TRBJ2-5 | TRBV6-6 | CASKKGGGETQYF
12 | TRBJ1-2 | TRBV12-3/TRBV12-4 | CASSEQVYGYTF
14 | TRBJ2-7 | TRBV27 | CASRIRTATYEQYF